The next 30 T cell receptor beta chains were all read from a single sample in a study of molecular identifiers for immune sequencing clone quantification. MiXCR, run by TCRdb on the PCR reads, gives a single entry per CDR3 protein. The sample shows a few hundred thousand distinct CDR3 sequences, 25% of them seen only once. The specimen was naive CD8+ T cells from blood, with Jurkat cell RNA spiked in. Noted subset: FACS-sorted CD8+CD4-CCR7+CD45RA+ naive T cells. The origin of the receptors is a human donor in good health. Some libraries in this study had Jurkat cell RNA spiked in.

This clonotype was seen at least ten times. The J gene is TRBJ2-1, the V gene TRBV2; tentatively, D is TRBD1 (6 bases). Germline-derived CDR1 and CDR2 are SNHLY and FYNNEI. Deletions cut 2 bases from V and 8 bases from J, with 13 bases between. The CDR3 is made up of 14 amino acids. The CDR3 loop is CASSELQGLDEQFF. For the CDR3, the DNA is TGTGCCAGCAGTGAACTGCAGGGGTTAGATGAGCAGTTCTTC.

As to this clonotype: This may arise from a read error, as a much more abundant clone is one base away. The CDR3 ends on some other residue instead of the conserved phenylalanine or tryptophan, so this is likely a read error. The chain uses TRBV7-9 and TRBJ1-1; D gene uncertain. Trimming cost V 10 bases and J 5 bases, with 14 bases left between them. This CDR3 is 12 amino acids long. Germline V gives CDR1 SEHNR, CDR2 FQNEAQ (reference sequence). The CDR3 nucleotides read TGTGCCACCACCCCGCGGGCGACTGAAGCTTTCTTG. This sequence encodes CATTPRATEAFL.

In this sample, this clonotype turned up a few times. This CDR3 is CASSQVTQGLFYGYTF. As DNA, the CDR3 is TGCGCCAGCAGCCAAGTCACGCAGGGTCTGTTCTATGGCTACACCTTC. V is TRBV4-1 and J is TRBJ1-2; maybe TRBD1 (5 bases). The V gene lost 1 base and the J gene lost 4 bases, with 16 bases spanning the gap. The CDR3 loop spans 16 amino acids. The germline CDR1 and CDR2 sequences are MGHRA and YSYEKL.

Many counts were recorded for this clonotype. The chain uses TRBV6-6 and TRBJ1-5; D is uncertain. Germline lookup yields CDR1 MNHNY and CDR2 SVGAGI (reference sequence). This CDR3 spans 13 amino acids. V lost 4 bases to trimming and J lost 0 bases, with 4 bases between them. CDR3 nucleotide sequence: TGTGCCAGCAGTTTCTATAGCAATCAGCCCCAGCATTTT. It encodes CASSFYSNQPQHF.

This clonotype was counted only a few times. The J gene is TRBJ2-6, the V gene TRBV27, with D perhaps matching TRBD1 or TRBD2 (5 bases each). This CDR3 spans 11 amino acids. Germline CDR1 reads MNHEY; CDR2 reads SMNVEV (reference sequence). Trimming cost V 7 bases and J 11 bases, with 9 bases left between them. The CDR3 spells CASMGTHVLTF. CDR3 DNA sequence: TGTGCCAGCATGGGGACCCACGTCCTGACTTTC.

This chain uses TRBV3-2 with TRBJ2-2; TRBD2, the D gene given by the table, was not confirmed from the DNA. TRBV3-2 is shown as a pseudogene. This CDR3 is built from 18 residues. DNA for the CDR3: TGTGCCAGCAGCCAAGTTCGCCGACTAGCGGGGAACACCGGGGAGCTGTTTTTT. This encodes CASSQVRRLAGNTGELFF.

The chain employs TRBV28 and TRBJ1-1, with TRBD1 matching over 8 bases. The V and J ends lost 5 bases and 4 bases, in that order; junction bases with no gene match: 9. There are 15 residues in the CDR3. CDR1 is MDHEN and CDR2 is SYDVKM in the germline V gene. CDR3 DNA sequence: TGTGCCAGCAGTCCACGGGCAGGGGGCTTCACTGAAGCTTTCTTT. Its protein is CASSPRAGGFTEAFF.

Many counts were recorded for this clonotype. The CDR3 here is CASSDLDSLVYF. For the CDR3, the DNA is TGTGCCAGCAGTGATCTGGACAGCCTTGTGTATTTT. V is TRBV2 and J is TRBJ2-3, with D perhaps matching TRBD1 (6 bases). CDR1 SNHLY and CDR2 FYNNEI come from the germline V gene. This CDR3 contains 12 residues. Between the trimmed V and J ends, which lost 3 bases and 14 bases, there was a span of 15 bases.

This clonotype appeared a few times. In DNA form, the CDR3 reads TGCGCCAGCAGCCAAGCGAGTTCTAGAAACACTGAAGCTTTCTTT. Amino acids: CASSQASSRNTEAFF. The chain carries TRBV4-1 and TRBJ1-1; D unresolved. V dropped 1 base and J dropped 2 bases, with 11 bases sitting between them. The CDR3 contains 15 residues. In germline, CDR1 is MGHRA, CDR2 YSYEKL.

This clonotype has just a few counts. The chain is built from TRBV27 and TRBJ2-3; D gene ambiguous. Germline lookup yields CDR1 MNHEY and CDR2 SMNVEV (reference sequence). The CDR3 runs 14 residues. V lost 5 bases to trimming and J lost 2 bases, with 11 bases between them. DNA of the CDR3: TGTGCCAGCAGTCCAGTGCCATCCACAGATACGCAGTATTTT. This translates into CASSPVPSTDTQYF.

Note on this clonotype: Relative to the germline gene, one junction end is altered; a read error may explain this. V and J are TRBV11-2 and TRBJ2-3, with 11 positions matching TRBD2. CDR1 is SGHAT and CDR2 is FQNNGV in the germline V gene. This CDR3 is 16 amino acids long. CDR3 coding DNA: TGTGCCAGCAGCTCCACTAGCGGGGGTCCCACAGATGCGCAGTATTTT. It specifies CASSSTSGGPTDAQYF.

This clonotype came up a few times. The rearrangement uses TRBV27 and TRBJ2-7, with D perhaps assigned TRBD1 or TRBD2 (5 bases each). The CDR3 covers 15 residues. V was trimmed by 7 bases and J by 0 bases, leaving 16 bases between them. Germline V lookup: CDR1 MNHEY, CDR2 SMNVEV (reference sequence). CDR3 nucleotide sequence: TGTGCCAGCAAACCGGGACCGAGTCTCTCCTACGAGCAGTACTTC. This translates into CASKPGPSLSYEQYF.

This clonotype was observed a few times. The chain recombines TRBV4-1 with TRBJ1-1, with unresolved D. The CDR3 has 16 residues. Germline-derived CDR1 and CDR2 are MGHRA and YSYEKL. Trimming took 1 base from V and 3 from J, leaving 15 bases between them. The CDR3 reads CASSQVNSRADTEAFF. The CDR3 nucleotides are TGCGCCAGCAGCCAAGTTAACAGCCGGGCGGACACTGAAGCTTTCTTT.

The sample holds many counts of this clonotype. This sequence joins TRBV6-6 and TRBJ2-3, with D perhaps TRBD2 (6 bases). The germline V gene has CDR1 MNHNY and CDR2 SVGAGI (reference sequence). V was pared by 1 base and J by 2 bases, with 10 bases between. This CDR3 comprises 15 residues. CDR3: CASSYYGSSTDTQYF. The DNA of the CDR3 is TGTGCCAGCAGTTACTACGGGAGCTCCACAGATACGCAGTATTTT.

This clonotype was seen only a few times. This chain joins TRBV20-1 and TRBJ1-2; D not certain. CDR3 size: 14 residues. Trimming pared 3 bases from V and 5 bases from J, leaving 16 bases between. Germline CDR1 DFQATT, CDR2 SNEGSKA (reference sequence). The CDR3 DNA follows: TGCAGTGCTAGGACCGGGCTCCAGTGGTATGGCTACACCTTC. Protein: CSARTGLQWYGYTF.

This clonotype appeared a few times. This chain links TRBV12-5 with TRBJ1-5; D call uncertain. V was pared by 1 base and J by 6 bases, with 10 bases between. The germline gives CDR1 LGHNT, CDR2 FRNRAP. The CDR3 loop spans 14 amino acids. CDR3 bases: TGTGCTAGTGGTTTGGAGGGTTCGGTTCAGCCCCAGCATTTT. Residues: CASGLEGSVQPQHF.

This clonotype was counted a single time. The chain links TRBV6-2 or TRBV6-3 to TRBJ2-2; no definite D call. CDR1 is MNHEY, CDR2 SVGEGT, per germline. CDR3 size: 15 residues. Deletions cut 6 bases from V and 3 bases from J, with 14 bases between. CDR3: CASRTSCRDTGELFF. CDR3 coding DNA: TGTGCCAGCAGGACCAGTTGTCGGGACACCGGGGAGCTGTTTTTT.

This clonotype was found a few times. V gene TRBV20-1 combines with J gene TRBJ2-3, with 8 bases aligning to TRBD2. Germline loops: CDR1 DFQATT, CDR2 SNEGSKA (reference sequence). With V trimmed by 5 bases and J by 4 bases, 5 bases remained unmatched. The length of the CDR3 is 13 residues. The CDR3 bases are TGCAGTGCTTCTCACGGGGGGGCAGATACGCAGTATTTT. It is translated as CSASHGGADTQYF.

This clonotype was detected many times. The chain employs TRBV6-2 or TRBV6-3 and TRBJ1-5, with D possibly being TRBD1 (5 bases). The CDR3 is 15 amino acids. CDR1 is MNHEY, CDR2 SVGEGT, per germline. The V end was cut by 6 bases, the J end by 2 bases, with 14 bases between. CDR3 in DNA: TGTGCCAGCAGATCCACAGGTGTCGGCAATCAGCCCCAGCATTTT. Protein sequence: CASRSTGVGNQPQHF.

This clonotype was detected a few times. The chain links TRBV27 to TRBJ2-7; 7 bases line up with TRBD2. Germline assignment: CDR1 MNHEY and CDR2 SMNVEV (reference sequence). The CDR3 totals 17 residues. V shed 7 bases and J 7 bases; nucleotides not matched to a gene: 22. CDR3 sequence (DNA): TGTGCCAGCACCTGGGGGTACGTCGCGGGAGCCGCTCGGGAGCAGTACTTC. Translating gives CASTWGYVAGAAREQYF.

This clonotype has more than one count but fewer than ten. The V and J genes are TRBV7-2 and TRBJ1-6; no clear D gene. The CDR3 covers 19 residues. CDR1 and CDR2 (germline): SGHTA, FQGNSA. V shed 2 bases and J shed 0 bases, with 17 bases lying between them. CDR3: CASSLLPFPTSSYNSPLHF. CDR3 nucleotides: TGTGCCAGCAGCTTATTACCATTCCCGACCAGCTCCTATAATTCACCCCTCCACTTT.

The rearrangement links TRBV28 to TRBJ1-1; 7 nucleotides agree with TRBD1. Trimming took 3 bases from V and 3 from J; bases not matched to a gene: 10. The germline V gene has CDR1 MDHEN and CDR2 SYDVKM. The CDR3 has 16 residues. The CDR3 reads CASSFSSTGLDTEAFF. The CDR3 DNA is TGTGCCAGCAGTTTCTCCTCGACAGGGTTGGACACTGAAGCTTTCTTT. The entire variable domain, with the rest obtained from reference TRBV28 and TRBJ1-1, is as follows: DVKVTQSSRYLVKRTGEKVFLECVQDMDHENMFWYRQDPGLGLRLIYFSYDVKMKEKGDIPEGYSVSREKKERFSLILESASTNQTSMYLCASSFSSTGLDTEAFFGQGTRLTVV.

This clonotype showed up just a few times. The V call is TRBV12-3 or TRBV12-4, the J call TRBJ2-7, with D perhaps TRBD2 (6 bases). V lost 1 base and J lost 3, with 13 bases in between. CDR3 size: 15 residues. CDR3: CASSLVSGGLYEQYF. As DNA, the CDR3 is TGTGCCAGCAGTTTAGTTTCCGGGGGTCTCTACGAGCAGTACTTC.

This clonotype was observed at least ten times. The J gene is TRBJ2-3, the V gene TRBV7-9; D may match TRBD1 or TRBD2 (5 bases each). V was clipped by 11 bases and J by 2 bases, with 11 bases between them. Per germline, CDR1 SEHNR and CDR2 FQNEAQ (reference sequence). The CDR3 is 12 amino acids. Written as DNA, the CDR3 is TGTGCCGCCCGGGGCCTCACAGATACGCAGTATTTT. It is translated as CAARGLTDTQYF.

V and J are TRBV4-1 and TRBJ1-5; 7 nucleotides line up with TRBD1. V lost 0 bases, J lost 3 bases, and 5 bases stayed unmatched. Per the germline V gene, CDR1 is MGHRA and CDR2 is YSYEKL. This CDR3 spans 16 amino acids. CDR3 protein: CASSQDPTGANQPQHF. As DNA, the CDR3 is TGCGCCAGCAGCCAAGATCCAACAGGGGCCAATCAGCCCCAGCATTTT.

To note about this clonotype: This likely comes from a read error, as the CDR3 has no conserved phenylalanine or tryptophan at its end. As DNA, the CDR3 is TGCAGTGCGTCGACGTGGCTGGTGACTGAAGCTTTCTAT. Its protein is CSASTWLVTEAFY. The rearrangement joins TRBV20-1 to TRBJ1-1; D is unclear. The CDR3 contains 13 residues. Trimming stripped 6 bases from V and 5 bases from J, with 16 bases between. The germline gives CDR1 DFQATT, CDR2 SNEGSKA (reference sequence).

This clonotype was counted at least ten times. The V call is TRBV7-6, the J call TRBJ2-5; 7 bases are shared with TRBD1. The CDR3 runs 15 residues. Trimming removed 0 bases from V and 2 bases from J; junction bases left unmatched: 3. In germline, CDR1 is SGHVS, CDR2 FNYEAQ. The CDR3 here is CASSLAGDRQETQYF. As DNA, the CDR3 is TGTGCCAGCAGCTTAGCGGGGGACAGACAAGAGACCCAGTACTTC.

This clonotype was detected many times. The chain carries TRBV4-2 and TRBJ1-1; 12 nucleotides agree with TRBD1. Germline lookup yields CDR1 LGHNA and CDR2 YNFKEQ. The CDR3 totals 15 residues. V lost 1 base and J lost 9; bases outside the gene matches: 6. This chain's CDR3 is CASSQGDRGQTKAFF. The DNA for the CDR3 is TGTGCCAGCAGCCAAGGGGACAGGGGGCAGACTAAAGCTTTCTTT.

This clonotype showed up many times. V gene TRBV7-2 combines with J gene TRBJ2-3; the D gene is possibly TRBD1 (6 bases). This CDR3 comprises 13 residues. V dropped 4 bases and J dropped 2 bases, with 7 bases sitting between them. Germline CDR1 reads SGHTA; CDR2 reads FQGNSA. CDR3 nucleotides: TGTGCCAGCAGCTGGGACAACACAGATACGCAGTATTTT. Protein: CASSWDNTDTQYF.

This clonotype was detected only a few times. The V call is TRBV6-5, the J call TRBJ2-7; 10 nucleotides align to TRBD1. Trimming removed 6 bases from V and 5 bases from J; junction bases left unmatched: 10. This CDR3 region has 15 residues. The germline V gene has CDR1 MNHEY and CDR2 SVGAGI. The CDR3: CASSLRDRGFNEQYF. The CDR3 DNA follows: TGTGCCAGCAGCCTTCGGGACAGGGGATTTAACGAGCAGTACTTC.